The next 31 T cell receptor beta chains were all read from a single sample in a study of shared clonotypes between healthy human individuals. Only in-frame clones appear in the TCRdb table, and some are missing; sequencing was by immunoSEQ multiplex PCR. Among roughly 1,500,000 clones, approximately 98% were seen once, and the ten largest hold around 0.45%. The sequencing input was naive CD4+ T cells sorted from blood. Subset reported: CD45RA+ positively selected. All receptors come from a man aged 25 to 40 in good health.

The CDR3 loop is CASSFPGTYTEAFF. CDR3 bases: TGTGCCAGCAGCTTCCCTGGGACCTACACTGAAGCTTTCTTT. V usage is TRBV7-2 and J usage is TRBJ1-1; D possibly corresponds to TRBD1 (5 bases). The CDR3 covers 14 residues. V lost 3 bases and J 3 bases, leaving 11 bases between the germline ends. Germline values: CDR1 SGHTA, CDR2 FQGNSA.

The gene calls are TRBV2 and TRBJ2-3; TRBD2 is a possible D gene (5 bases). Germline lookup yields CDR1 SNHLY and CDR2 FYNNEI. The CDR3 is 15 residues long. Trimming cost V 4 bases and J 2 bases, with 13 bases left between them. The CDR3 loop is CASSGIGRLTDTQYF. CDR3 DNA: TGTGCCAGCAGTGGGATAGGGAGACTCACAGATACGCAGTATTTT.

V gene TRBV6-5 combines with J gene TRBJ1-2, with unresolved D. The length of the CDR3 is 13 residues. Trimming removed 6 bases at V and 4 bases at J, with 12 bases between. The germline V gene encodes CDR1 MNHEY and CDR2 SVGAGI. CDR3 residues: CASRNRRTYGYTF. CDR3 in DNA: TGTGCCAGCAGGAACAGAAGGACCTATGGCTACACCTTC.

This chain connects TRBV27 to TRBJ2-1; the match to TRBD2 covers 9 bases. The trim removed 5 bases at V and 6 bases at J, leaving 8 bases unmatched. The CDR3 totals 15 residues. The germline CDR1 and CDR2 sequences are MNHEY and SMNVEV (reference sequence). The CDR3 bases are TGTGCCAGCAGTGGACTAGCGAACCTTCTCAATGAGCAGTTCTTC. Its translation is CASSGLANLLNEQFF.

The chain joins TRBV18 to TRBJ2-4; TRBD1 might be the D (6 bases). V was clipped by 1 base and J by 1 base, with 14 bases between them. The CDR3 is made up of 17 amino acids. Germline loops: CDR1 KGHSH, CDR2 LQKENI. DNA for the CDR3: TGTGCCAGCTCACCACTGGACAGTCCTGCCGCCAAAAACATTCAGTACTTC. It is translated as CASSPLDSPAAKNIQYF.

CDR3 protein: CASRRYGGNTEAFF. The DNA of the CDR3 is TGTGCCAGCAGACGGTACGGGGGTAACACTGAAGCTTTCTTT. The chain carries TRBV6-4 and TRBJ1-1; D possibly corresponds to TRBD1 (5 bases). Germline CDR1 reads MRHNA; CDR2 reads SNTAGT. The CDR3 covers 14 residues. V was cut by 6 bases and J by 2 bases, with 13 bases left in between.

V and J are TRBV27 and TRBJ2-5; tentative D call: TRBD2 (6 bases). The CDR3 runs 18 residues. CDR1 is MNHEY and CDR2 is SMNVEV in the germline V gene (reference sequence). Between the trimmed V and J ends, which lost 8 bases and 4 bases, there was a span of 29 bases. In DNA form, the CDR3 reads TGTGCCAGCCCACCTCAGCCCCCTCTCGAGCGGGCCGGAGAGACCCAGTACTTC. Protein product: CASPPQPPLERAGETQYF.

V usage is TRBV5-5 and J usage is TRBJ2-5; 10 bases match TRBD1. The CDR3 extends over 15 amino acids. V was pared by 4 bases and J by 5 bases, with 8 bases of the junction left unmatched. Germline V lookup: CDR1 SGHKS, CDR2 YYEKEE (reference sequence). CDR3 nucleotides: TGTGCCAGCAGCACTAGGGGACAGGGGTTTGAGACCCAGTACTTC. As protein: CASSTRGQGFETQYF. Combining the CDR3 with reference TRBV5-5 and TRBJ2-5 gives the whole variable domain DAGVTQSPTHLIKTRGQQVTLRCSPISGHKSVSWYQQVLGQGPQFIFQYYEKEERGRGNFPDRFSARQFPNYSSELNVNALLLGDSALYLCASSTRGQGFETQYFGPGTRLLVL.

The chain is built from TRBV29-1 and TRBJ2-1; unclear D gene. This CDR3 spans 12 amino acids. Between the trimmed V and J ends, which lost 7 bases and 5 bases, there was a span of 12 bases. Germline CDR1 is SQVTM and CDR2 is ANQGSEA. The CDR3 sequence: CSAAPPNNEQFF. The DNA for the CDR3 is TGCAGCGCCGCGCCACCAAACAATGAGCAGTTCTTC.

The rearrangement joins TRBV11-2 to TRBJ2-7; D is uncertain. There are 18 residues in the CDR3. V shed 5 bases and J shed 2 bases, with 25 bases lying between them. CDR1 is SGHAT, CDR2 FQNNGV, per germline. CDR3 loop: CASSQLSLRLPRTYEQYF. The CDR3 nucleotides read TGTGCCAGCAGCCAACTTTCTTTGCGCCTGCCGAGGACCTACGAGCAGTACTTC.

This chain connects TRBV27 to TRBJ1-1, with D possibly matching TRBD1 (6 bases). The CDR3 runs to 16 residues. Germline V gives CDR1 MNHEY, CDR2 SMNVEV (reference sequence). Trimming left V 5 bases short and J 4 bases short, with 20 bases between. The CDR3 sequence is CASSPRQDPFSTEAFF. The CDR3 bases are TGTGCCAGCAGTCCGCGACAGGACCCTTTTTCCACTGAAGCTTTCTTT.

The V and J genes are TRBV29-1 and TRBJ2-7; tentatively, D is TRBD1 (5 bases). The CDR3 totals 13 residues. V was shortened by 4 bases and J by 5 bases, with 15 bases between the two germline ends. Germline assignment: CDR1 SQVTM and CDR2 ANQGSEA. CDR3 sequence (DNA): TGCAGCGTTGCTGATGGCAGGGTAAACGAGCAGTACTTC. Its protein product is CSVADGRVNEQYF.

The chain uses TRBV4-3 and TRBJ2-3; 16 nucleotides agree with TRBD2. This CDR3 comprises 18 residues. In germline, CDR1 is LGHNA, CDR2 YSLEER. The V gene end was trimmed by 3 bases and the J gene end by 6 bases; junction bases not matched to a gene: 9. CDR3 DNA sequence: TGCGCCAGCAGCCAGGGACTAGCGGGAGGGCGTGTTTTGGATACGCAGTATTTT. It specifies CASSQGLAGGRVLDTQYF.

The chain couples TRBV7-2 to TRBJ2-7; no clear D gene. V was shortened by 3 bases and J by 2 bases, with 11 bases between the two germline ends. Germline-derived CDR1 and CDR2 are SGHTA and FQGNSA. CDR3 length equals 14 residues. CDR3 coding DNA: TGTGCCAGCAGCTTTCTGGGTAGGACCTACGAGCAGTACTTC. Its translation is CASSFLGRTYEQYF.

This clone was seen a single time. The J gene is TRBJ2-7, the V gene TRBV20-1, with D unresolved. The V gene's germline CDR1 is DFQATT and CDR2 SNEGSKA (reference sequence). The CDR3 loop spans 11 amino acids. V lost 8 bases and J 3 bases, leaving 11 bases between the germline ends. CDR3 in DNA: TGCAGTTCTCCGGTACTCTACGAGCAGTACTTC. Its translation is CSSPVLYEQYF.

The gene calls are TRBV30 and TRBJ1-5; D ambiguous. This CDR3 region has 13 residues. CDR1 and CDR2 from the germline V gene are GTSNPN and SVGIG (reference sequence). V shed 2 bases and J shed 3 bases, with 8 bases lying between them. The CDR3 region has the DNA TGTGCCTGGAGTTCACTTTTCAATCAGCCCCAGCATTTT. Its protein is CAWSSLFNQPQHF.

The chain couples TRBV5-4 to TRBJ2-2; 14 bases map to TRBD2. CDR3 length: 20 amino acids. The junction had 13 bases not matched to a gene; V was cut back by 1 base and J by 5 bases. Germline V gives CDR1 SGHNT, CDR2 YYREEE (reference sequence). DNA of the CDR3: TGTGCCAGCAGCTTGTACGGGACTAGCGGGAGTATCTTAATGACCGGGGAGCTGTTTTTT. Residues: CASSLYGTSGSILMTGELFF.

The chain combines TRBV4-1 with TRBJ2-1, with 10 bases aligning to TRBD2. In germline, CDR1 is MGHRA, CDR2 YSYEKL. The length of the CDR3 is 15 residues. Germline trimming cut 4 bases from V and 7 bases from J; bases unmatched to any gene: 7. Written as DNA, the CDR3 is TGCGCCAGCAGCCGGGTCCCTAGCGGGGGAAATGAGCAGTTCTTC. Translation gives CASSRVPSGGNEQFF.

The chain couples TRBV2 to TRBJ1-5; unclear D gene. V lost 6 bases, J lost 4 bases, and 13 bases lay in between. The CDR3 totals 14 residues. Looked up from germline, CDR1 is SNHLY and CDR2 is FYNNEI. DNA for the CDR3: TGTGCCAGCAGCCGGGAGGGTAGGAATCAGCCCCAGCATTTT. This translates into CASSREGRNQPQHF.

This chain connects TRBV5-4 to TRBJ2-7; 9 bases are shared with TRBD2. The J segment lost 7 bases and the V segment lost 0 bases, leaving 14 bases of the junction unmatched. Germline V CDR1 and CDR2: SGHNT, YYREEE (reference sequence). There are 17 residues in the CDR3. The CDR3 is CASSLGGLARNVGEQYF. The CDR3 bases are TGTGCCAGCAGCTTGGGGGGACTAGCTAGAAACGTGGGTGAGCAGTACTTC.

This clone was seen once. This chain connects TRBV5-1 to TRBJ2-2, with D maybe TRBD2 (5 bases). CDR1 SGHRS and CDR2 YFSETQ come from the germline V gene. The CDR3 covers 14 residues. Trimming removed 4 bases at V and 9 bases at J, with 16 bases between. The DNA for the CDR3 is TGCGCCAGCAGCGAGGTAGTCCGGGGTCGGGAGCTGTTTTTT. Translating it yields CASSEVVRGRELFF.

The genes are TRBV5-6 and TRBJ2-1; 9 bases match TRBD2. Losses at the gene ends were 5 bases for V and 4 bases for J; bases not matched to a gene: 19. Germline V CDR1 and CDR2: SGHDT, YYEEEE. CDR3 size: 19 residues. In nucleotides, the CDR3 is TGTGCCAGCAGTTCACAGACGGGCACTAGCGGGTCCTTTTACAATGAGCAGTTCTTC. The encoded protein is CASSSQTGTSGSFYNEQFF. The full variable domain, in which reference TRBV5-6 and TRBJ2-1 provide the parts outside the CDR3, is DAGVTQSPTHLIKTRGQQVTLRCSPKSGHDTVSWYQQALGQGPQFIFQYYEEEERQRGNFPDRFSGHQFPNYSSELNVNALLLGDSALYLCASSSQTGTSGSFYNEQFFGPGTRLTVL.

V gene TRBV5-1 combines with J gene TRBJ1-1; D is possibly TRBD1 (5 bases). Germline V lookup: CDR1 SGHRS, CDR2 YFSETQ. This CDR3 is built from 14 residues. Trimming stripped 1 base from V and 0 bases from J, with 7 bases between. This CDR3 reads CASSLKDMNTEAFF. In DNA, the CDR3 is TGCGCCAGCAGCTTGAAGGACATGAACACTGAAGCTTTCTTT.

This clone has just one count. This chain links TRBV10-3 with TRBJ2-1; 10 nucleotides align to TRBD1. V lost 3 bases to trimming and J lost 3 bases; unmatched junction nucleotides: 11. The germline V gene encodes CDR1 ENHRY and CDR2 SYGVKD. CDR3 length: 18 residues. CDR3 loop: CAISDWTGGLQGYNEQFF. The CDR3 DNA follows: TGTGCCATCAGTGATTGGACAGGGGGATTACAGGGCTACAATGAGCAGTTCTTC.

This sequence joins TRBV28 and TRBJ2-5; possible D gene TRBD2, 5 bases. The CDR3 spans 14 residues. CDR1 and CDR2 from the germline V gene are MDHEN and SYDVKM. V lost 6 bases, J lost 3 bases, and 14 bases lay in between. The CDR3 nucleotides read TGTGCCAGCAGCCGGACCCTGAGGGAAGAGACCCAGTACTTC. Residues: CASSRTLREETQYF.

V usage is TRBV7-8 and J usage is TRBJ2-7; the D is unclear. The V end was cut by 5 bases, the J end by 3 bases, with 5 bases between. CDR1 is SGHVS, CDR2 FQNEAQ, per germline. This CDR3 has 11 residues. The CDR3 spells CASSGYYEQYF. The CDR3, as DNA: TGTGCCAGCAGCGGCTACTACGAGCAGTACTTC.

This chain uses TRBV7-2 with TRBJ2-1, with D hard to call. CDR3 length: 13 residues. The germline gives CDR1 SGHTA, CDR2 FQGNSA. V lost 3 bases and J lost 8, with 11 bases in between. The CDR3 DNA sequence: TGTGCCAGCAGCTTTATTTCTTTGGATGAGCAGTTCTTC. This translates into CASSFISLDEQFF.

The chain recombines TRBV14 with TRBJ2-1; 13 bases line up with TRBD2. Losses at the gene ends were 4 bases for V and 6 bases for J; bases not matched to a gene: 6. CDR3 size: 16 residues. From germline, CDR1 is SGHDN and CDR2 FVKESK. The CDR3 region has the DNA TGTGCCAGCAGCCCTACGGGACTAGCGGGACGCAATGAGCAGTTCTTC. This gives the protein CASSPTGLAGRNEQFF.

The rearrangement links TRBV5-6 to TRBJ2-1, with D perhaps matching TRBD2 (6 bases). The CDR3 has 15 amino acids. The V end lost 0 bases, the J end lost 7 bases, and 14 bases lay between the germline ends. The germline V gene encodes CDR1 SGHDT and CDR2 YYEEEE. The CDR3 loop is CASSLGLGDLNEQFF. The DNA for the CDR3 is TGTGCCAGCAGCTTGGGACTAGGGGATTTAAATGAGCAGTTCTTC. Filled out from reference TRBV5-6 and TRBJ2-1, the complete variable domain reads DAGVTQSPTHLIKTRGQQVTLRCSPKSGHDTVSWYQQALGQGPQFIFQYYEEEERQRGNFPDRFSGHQFPNYSSELNVNALLLGDSALYLCASSLGLGDLNEQFFGPGTRLTVL.

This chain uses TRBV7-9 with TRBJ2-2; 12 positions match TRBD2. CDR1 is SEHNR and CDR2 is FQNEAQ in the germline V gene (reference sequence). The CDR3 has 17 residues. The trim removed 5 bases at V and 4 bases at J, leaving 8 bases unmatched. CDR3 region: CASSKRTSGTLTGELFF. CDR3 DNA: TGTGCCAGCAGCAAACGGACTAGCGGGACCCTCACCGGGGAGCTGTTTTTT.

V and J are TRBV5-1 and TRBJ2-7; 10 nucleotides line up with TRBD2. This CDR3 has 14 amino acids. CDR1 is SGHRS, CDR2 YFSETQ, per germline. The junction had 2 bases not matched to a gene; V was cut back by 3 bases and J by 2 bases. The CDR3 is CASSYTSGTYEQYF. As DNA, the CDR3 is TGCGCCAGCAGCTATACTAGCGGGACCTACGAGCAGTACTTC.